The T cell receptor (beta chain) described here comes from a study of OX40 agonist ivuxolimab in advanced cancers. Generated by immunoSEQ multiplex PCR, the TCRdb table keeps only in-frame clones and is missing some. The sample lists around 100,000 clones; approximately 90% were seen once. Individuals having autoimmune disease history or systemic immunosuppression were not enrolled. This CDR3 region has 16 residues. Germline V gene lookup returns CDR1 MDHEN and CDR2 SYDVKM. The ends were cut back, 3 bases at V and 5 bases at J, with 18 bases in the middle. The sample here was CD4+ or CD8+ T cells sorted from blood, taken in a trial of the OX40 agonist ivuxolimab. The chain has TRBV28 and TRBJ2-3, with D possibly matching TRBD1 (6 bases). This sequence originates from an adult with an advanced solid tumor such as melanoma, head and neck, liver or kidney cancer. The CDR3 loop is CASSFLGQGSKDTQYF. Here the CDR3 DNA reads TGTGCCAGCAGTTTCCTGGGACAAGGGTCTAAAGATACGCAGTATTTT. The variable domain in full, with the rest retrieved from reference TRBV28 and TRBJ2-3, is DVKVTQSSRYLVKRTGEKVFLECVQDMDHENMFWYRQDPGLGLRLIYFSYDVKMKEKGDIPEGYSVSREKKERFSLILESASTNQTSMYLCASSFLGQGSKDTQYFGPGTRLTVL.